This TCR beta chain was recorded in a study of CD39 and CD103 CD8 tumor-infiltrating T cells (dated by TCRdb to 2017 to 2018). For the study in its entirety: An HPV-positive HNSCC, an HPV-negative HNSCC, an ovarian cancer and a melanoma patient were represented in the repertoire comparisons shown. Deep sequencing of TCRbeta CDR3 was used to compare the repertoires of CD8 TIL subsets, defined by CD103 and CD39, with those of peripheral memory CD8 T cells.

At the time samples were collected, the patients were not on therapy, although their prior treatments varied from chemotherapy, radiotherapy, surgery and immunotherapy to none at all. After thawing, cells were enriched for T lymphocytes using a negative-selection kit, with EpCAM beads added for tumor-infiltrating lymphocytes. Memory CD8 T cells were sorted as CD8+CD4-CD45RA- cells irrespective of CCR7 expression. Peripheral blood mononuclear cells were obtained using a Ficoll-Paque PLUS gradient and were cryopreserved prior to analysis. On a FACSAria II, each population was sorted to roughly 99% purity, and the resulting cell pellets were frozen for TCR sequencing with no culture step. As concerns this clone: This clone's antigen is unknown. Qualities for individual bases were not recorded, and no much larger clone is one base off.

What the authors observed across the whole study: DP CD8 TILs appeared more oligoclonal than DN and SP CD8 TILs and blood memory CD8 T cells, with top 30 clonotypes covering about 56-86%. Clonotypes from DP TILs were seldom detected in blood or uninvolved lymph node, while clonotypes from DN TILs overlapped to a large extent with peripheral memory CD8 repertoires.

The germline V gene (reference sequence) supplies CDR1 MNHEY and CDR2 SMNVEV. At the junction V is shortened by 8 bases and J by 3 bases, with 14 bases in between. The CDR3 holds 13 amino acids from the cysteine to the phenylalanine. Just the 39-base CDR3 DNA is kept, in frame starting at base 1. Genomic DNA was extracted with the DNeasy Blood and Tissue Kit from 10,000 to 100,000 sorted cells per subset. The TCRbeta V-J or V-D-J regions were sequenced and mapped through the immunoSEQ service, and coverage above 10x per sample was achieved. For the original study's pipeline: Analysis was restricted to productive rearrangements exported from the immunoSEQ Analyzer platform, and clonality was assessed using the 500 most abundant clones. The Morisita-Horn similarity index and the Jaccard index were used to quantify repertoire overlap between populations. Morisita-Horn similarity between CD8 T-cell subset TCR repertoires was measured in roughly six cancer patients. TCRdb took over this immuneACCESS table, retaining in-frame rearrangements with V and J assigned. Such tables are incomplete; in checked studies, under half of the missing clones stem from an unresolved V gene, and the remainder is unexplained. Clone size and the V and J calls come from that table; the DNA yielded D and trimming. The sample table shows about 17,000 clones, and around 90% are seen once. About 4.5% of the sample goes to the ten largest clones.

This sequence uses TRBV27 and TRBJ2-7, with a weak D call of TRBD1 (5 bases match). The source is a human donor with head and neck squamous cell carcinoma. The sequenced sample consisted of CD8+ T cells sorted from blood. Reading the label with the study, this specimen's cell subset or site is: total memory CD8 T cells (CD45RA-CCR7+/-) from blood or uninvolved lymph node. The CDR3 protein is CASGPQGFYEQYF. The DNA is TGTGCCAGCGGACCCCAGGGTTTCTACGAGCAGTACTTC.